Below, 11 T cell receptor beta chains from the same sample are listed, as sequenced in a study of T-cell reconstitution after alpha-beta-depleted transplantation in children (TCRdb year 2016). Library method: PCR. This sample was sequenced with an Illumina HiSeq 2500. TCR library preparation used molecular barcoding, with unique molecular identifiers applied to normalize quantification of the TCRbeta repertoire. The raw public data were reprocessed by TCRdb itself: fastp quality trimming at Q25, MiXCR clonotype calling, in-frame beta chains only. Rows are unified per CDR3 protein, each entry keeping the most common DNA and genes. The sample table records some 390,000 distinct CDR3 sequences; roughly 20% of these occur just once. The ten largest clones add up to 3.8% of the sample. The source material was PBMCs from the stem cell graft donor, sampled from the stem cell graft. These receptors were collected from a human donor who donated a stem cell graft to a child with acute myeloid leukemia.

This clonotype has only a few counts. The CDR3 protein is CSASRGEPREQYF. The CDR3 DNA reads as TGCAGTGCTAGCCGGGGCGAACCGCGCGAGCAGTACTTC. This rearrangement joins TRBV20-1 to TRBJ2-7; D may be TRBD1 or TRBD2 (5 bases each). Germline CDR1 is DFQATT and CDR2 is SNEGSKA (reference sequence). This CDR3 is 13 amino acids long. Trimming stripped 3 bases from V and 6 bases from J, with 15 bases between.

This clonotype was recorded many times. The J gene is TRBJ2-4, the V gene TRBV20-1; 7 bases line up with TRBD1. The CDR3 runs to 15 residues. The germline V gene has CDR1 DFQATT and CDR2 SNEGSKA (reference sequence). V trimming: 4 bases; J trimming: 0 bases; junction bases outside the gene matches: 6. The CDR3 sequence: CSAIRTGLAKNIQYF. As DNA, the CDR3 is TGCAGTGCTATCCGGACAGGTTTAGCCAAAAACATTCAGTACTTC.

The rearrangement uses TRBV10-3 and TRBJ2-5, with a possible D match to TRBD2 (5 bases). The length of the CDR3 is 14 residues. The ends were cut back, 3 bases at V and 2 bases at J, with 10 bases in the middle. Looked up from germline, CDR1 is ENHRY and CDR2 is SYGVKD. CDR3 protein: CAISEGRGQETQYF. In nucleotides, the CDR3 is TGTGCCATCAGTGAAGGGAGAGGGCAAGAGACCCAGTACTTC.

A few counts support this clonotype. The chain employs TRBV21-1 and TRBJ2-5; the tabulated D call, TRBD1, remains unverified against the DNA. TRBV21-1 is designated a pseudogene. The CDR3 contains 16 residues. CDR3 protein: CASSKGDRDRQETQYF. In DNA form, the CDR3 reads TGTGCCAGCAGCAAGGGGGACCGGGACAGACAAGAGACCCAGTACTTC.

To note about this clonotype: A read error may be the cause here, since a much bigger clone is one base away. J is TRBJ2-3 and V is TRBV20-1; D gene unclear. Trimming pared 0 bases from V and 3 bases from J, leaving 1 base between. Germline V lookup: CDR1 DFQATT, CDR2 SNEGSKA (reference sequence). The CDR3 is made up of 11 amino acids. The CDR3 region has the DNA TGCAGTGCTAGAGATACAGATACGCAGTATTTT. It translates to CSARDTDTQYF.

This clonotype has more than one count but fewer than ten. The rearrangement uses TRBV4-3 and TRBJ2-3; either TRBD1 or TRBD2 may supply D (5 bases each). The V and J ends lost 6 bases and 0 bases respectively, with 7 bases between them. CDR3 length: 13 amino acids. Germline V gene sequence: CDR1 LGHNA, CDR2 YSLEER. The CDR3 region has the DNA TGCGCCAGCAGGGGGGTGAGCACAGATACGCAGTATTTT. Translation: CASRGVSTDTQYF.

A few counts support this clonotype. The chain recombines TRBV29-1 with TRBJ1-2; D possibly corresponds to TRBD1 (5 bases). The CDR3 runs to 16 residues. Trimming took off 0 bases at V and 2 bases at J, with 16 bases between the two ends. Looked up from germline, CDR1 is SQVTM and CDR2 is ANQGSEA. CDR3 DNA sequence: TGCAGCGTTGAAGATGCCGCCGGGACGCCGAACTATGGCTACACCTTC. This translates into CSVEDAAGTPNYGYTF.

The chain is built from TRBV12-3 or TRBV12-4 and TRBJ2-1, with 7 bases lining up with TRBD2. This CDR3 spans 17 amino acids. V gave up 1 base and J gave up 1 base; unmatched junction bases: 7. CDR3 protein: CASSLVRLAASYNEQFF. In DNA form, the CDR3 reads TGTGCCAGCAGTTTAGTGAGGCTAGCGGCATCCTACAATGAGCAGTTCTTC.

This chain connects TRBV4-1 to TRBJ2-5; no firm D call. V was cut by 0 bases and J by 2 bases, with 10 bases left in between. CDR1 is MGHRA, CDR2 YSYEKL, per germline. This CDR3 region has 15 residues. The CDR3 bases are TGCGCCAGCAGCCAAGATTGGGGTCGACAAGAGACCCAGTACTTC. Translated: CASSQDWGRQETQYF.

The V gene is TRBV24-1, the J gene TRBJ1-5, with unresolved D. Germline lookup yields CDR1 KGHDR and CDR2 SFDVKD. The CDR3 has 14 residues. Trimming left V 1 base short and J 0 bases short, with 3 bases between. The CDR3 nucleotides read TGTGCCACCAGTGATTTATATAGCAATCAGCCCCAGCATTTT. Its translation is CATSDLYSNQPQHF.

V and J are TRBV6-2 or TRBV6-3 and TRBJ2-7, with 9 bases aligning to TRBD1. V lost 4 bases to trimming and J lost 4 bases; unmatched junction nucleotides: 20. The V gene's germline CDR1 is MNHEY and CDR2 SVGEGT. CDR3 size: 19 residues. The CDR3: CASSFNPLRGGQGGYEQYF. For the CDR3, the DNA is TGTGCCAGCAGTTTCAACCCCCTGAGGGGGGGACAGGGAGGTTACGAGCAGTACTTC.